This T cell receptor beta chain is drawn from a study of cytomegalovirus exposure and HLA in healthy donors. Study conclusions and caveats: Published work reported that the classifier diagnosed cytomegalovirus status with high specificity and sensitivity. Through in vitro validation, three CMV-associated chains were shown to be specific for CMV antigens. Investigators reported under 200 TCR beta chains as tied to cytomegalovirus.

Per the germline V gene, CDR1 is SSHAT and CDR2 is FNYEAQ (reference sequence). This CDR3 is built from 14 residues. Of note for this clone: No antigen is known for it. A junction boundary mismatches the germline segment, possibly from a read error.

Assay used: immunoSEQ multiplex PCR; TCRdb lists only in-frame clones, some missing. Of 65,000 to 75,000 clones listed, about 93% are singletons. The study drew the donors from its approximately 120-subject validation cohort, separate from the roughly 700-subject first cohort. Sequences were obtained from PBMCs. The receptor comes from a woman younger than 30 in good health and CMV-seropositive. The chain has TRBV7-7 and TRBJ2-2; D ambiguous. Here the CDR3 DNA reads TGTGCTAGCAGCTTCCTCGAGATCACCGGGGAGCTGTTTTTT. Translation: CASSFLEITGELFF.